The next 17 T cell receptor beta chains were all read from a single sample in a study of neurological immune-mediated disorders. Each CDR3 protein gets one entry after TCRdb re-called the 5' RACE reads with MiXCR. The data hold around 49,000 distinct CDR3 sequences, with approximately 12% observed a single time. Noted time point: longitudinal time-point 3. The sequenced sample consisted of PBMCs. All receptors come from a male donor with HTLV-1-associated myelopathy (HAM/TSP).

Ten or more counts support this clonotype. The CDR3 here is CASSLMTGGSTDTQYF. CDR3 nucleotide sequence: TGTGCCAGCAGCTTAATGACGGGGGGGAGCACAGATACGCAGTATTTT. V is TRBV7-2 and J is TRBJ2-3, with 8 bases fitting TRBD2. This CDR3 region has 16 residues. J was trimmed by 0 bases and V by 2 bases; bases with no gene match: 4. Germline V gene lookup returns CDR1 SGHTA and CDR2 FQGNSA.

This clonotype was detected many times. The rearrangement uses TRBV7-9 and TRBJ2-1; D might be TRBD1 or TRBD2, each matching 6 bases. The CDR3 is 15 amino acids. The germline V gene encodes CDR1 SEHNR and CDR2 FQNEAQ (reference sequence). The V end was cut by 1 base, the J end by 8 bases, with 15 bases between. DNA of the CDR3: TGTGCCAGCAGCTTAGTGTGGGGGGCCGGGGATGAGCAGTTCTTC. Its protein product is CASSLVWGAGDEQFF.

In its sample, this clonotype was seen many times. The chain carries TRBV10-3 and TRBJ2-2; 7 bases line up with TRBD1. J lost 0 bases, V lost 10 bases, and 11 bases had no gene match. The germline V gene encodes CDR1 ENHRY and CDR2 SYGVKD. CDR3 length: 16 residues. In DNA, the CDR3 is TGTGCCAGGGGACCATCGACAGGGCCGAACACCGGGGAGCTGTTTTTT. This codes for CARGPSTGPNTGELFF.

There are many counts of this clonotype. The rearrangement joins TRBV20-1 to TRBJ2-3, with D possibly matching TRBD2 (7 bases). The V end was cut by 0 bases, the J end by 5 bases, with 18 bases between. The CDR3 extends over 16 amino acids. In germline, CDR1 is DFQATT, CDR2 SNEGSKA (reference sequence). This CDR3 reads CSARDGFGGRGDTQYF. CDR3 bases: TGCAGTGCTAGAGACGGTTTCGGGGGGCGAGGAGATACGCAGTATTTT.

The genes are TRBV20-1 and TRBJ2-5; 12 bases fit TRBD2. The CDR3 totals 15 residues. Germline V gene sequence: CDR1 DFQATT, CDR2 SNEGSKA (reference sequence). Trimming at V came to 4 bases and at J to 1 base, leaving 4 bases not matched to a gene. The CDR3 DNA follows: TGCAGTGCTAACGGACTAGCGGGGACCCAAGAGACCCAGTACTTC. Encoded protein: CSANGLAGTQETQYF.

The chain is built from TRBV12-3 or TRBV12-4 and TRBJ2-1; 9 bases line up with TRBD1. The CDR3 runs to 18 residues. V shed 1 base and J 3 bases; nucleotides not matched to a gene: 10. CDR3 nucleotide sequence: TGTGCCAGCAGTTTAGATTATCTAGGGACAGGGAACTACAATGAGCAGTTCTTC. This translates into CASSLDYLGTGNYNEQFF.

Remarks on this clonotype: A much larger clone sits a single nucleotide away, making a read error possible. The CDR3: CANSVHHTHNYGYSF. Written as DNA, the CDR3 is TGTGCCAACAGCGTCCACCATACCCATAACTATGGCTACTCCTTC. J is TRBJ1-2 and V is TRBV9; D remains ambiguous. In germline, CDR1 is SGDLS, CDR2 YYNGEE. This CDR3 spans 15 amino acids.

This clonotype has only a few counts. The V and J genes are TRBV5-1 and TRBJ1-4; maybe TRBD1 (5 bases). Germline V lookup: CDR1 SGHRS, CDR2 YFSETQ. This CDR3 comprises 14 residues. V lost 0 bases, J lost 6 bases, and 9 bases lay in between. CDR3 amino acids: CASSLGQRDEKLFF. DNA of the CDR3: TGCGCCAGCAGCTTGGGACAGAGAGATGAAAAACTGTTTTTT.

At least ten counts were recorded for this clonotype. The chain is built from TRBV5-1 and TRBJ1-1, with D unresolved. The CDR3 has 12 amino acids. With 5 bases removed from V and 5 bases from J, the gap between germline ends came to 10 bases. Germline CDR1 SGHRS, CDR2 YFSETQ. The CDR3 DNA sequence: TGCGCCAGCAGGACGCCGGGGACTGAAGCTTTCTTT. Translated: CASRTPGTEAFF.

This clonotype was observed many times. The V and J genes are TRBV4-3 and TRBJ1-5, with 8 bases identical to TRBD1. In germline, CDR1 is LGHNA, CDR2 YSLEER. With 4 bases clipped from V and 4 bases from J, the junction kept 0 bases outside the gene matches. The CDR3 spans 13 residues. Written as DNA, the CDR3 is TGCGCCAGCAGCCGGGACAGGAATCAGCCCCAGCATTTT. Its translation: CASSRDRNQPQHF.

This clonotype was counted ten times or more. The rearrangement uses TRBV14 and TRBJ2-7; D possibly corresponds to TRBD1 (6 bases). CDR1 is SGHDN, CDR2 FVKESK, per germline. There are 16 residues in the CDR3. Trimming took off 0 bases at V and 6 bases at J, with 18 bases between the two ends. In DNA form, the CDR3 reads TGTGCCAGCAGCCAAGATTCGAGGCAGGGGTCTGTCGAGCAGTACTTC. Protein sequence: CASSQDSRQGSVEQYF.

In its sample, this clonotype was seen many times. This chain links TRBV5-1 with TRBJ2-5, with D hard to call. V was cut by 0 bases and J by 5 bases, with 8 bases left in between. The CDR3 contains 13 residues. Germline values: CDR1 SGHRS, CDR2 YFSETQ. The CDR3: CASSLAGSETQYF. In DNA, the CDR3 is TGCGCCAGCAGCTTGGCGGGTAGCGAGACCCAGTACTTC.

The V gene is TRBV28, the J gene TRBJ2-7, with 12 bases fitting TRBD2. CDR1 and CDR2 from the germline V gene are MDHEN and SYDVKM. V lost 3 bases and J lost 7; bases outside the gene matches: 19. This CDR3 has 19 amino acids. The CDR3 spells CASSFLAGGPRLGSEEQYF. The CDR3 bases are TGTGCCAGCAGTTTCCTAGCGGGGGGGCCGCGGTTGGGCAGTGAAGAGCAGTACTTC.

In its sample, this clonotype was seen many times. The CDR3 protein is CASSLEGAPSSPLHF. In DNA form, the CDR3 reads TGTGCCAGCAGTTTAGAGGGGGCGCCGAGTTCACCCCTCCACTTT. The chain employs TRBV27 and TRBJ1-6, with 7 bases aligning to TRBD1. The CDR3 is 15 residues long. The germline V gene has CDR1 MNHEY and CDR2 SMNVEV (reference sequence). With 2 bases clipped from V and 9 bases from J, the junction kept 7 bases outside the gene matches.

This clonotype was seen ten or more times. The rearrangement links TRBV5-1 to TRBJ2-5; TRBD1 or TRBD2 may be the D gene (5 bases each). Germline CDR1 and CDR2: SGHRS and YFSETQ. The CDR3 covers 13 residues. Deletions cut 0 bases from V and 4 bases from J, with 7 bases between. Written as DNA, the CDR3 is TGCGCCAGCAGCTTGGTCGGGACAGAGACCCAGTACTTC. Translating gives CASSLVGTETQYF.

This clonotype was recorded a few times. The chain is built from TRBV12-3 or TRBV12-4 and TRBJ2-3, with a possible D match to TRBD2 (5 bases). The CDR3 runs 16 residues. The V end was cut by 2 bases, the J end by 0 bases, with 12 bases between. Here the CDR3 DNA reads TGTGCCAGCAGTTTACGGGGAAGGACTAGCACAGATACGCAGTATTTT. It translates to CASSLRGRTSTDTQYF.

The sample holds many counts of this clonotype. The chain recombines TRBV6-2 or TRBV6-3 with TRBJ2-5; 10 positions match TRBD2. Germline CDR1 is MNHEY and CDR2 is SVGEGT. J gave up 4 bases and V 6 bases, and 5 bases lay outside the gene matches. The CDR3 has 14 amino acids. CDR3 region: CASRSGGAGETQYF. The CDR3 DNA reads TGTGCCAGCAGGAGCGGGGGGGCGGGAGAGACCCAGTACTTC.